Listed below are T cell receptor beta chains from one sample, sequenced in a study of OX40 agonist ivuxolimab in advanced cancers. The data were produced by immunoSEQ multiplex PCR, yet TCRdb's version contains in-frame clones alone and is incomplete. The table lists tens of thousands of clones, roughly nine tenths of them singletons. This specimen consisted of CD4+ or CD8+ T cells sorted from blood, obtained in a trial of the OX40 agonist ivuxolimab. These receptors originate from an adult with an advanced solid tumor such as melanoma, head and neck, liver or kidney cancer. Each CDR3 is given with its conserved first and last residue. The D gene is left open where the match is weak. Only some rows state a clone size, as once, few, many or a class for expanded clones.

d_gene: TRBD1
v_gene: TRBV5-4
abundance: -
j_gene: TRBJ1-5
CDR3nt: TGTGCCAGCAGCTTGGCAGGGGGCGATCAGCCCCAGCATTTT
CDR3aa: CASSLAGGDQPQHF

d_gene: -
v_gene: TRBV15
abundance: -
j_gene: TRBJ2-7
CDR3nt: TGTGCCACCACCGGTATCCACTCCTACGAGCAGTACTTC
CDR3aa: CATTGIHSYEQYF

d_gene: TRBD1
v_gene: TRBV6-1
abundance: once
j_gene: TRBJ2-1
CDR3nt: TGTGCCATCAGTGACCCCTACAGGGGGCGCGACAATGAGCAGTTCTTC
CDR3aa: CAISDPYRGRDNEQFF

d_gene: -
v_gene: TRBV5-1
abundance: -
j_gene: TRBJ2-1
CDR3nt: TGCGCCAGCAGCTTTTTGCGGATGTACAATGAGCAGTTCTTC
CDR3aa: CASSFLRMYNEQFF

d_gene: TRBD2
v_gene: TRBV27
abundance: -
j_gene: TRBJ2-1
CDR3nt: TGTGCCAGCAGTTTAGGGGGGACTAGCGGGGGAAATGAGCAGTTCTTC
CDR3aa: CASSLGGTSGGNEQFF

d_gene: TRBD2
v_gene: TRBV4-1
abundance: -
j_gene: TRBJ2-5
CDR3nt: TGCGCCAGCAGCCCGGTAGCGGGAGGCTCCCAAGAGACCCAGTACTTC
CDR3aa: CASSPVAGGSQETQYF

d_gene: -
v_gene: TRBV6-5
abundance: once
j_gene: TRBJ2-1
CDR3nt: TGTGCCAGCAGCCCCTCCCACAACAATGAGCAGTTCTTC
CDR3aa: CASSPSHNNEQFF

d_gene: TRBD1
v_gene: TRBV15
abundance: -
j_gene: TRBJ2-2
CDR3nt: TGTGCCACCAGCAGAGATCGCAGGACAGGGAGAACCGGGGAGCTGTTTTTT
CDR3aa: CATSRDRRTGRTGELFF

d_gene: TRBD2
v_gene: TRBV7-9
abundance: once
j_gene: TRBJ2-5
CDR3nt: TGTGCCAGCAGCGTCATGGCTAGCGGGGGCCAAGAGACCCAGTACTTC
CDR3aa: CASSVMASGGQETQYF

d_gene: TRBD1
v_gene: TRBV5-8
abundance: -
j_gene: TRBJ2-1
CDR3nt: TGTGCCAGCAGCTTCGGACAGGGTGGTTATGAGCAGTTCTTC
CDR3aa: CASSFGQGGYEQFF

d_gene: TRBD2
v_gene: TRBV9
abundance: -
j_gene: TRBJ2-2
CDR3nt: TGTGCCAGCAGCACCTCCATAGCGGGACCGAACACCGGGGAGCTGTTTTTT
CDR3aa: CASSTSIAGPNTGELFF

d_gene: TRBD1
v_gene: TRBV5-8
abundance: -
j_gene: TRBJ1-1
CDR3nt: TGTGCCAGCAGCCCCCGACAGGGCAACACTGAAGCTTTCTTT
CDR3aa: CASSPRQGNTEAFF

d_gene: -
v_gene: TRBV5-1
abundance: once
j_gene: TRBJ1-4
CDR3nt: TGCGCCAGCAGCCTCACACCCGGGACAAATAATGAAAAACTGTTTTTT
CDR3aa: CASSLTPGTNNEKLFF

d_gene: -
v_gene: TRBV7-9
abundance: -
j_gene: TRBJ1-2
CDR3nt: TGTGCCAGCAGCTTAGGCAGGAACTATGGCTACACCTTC
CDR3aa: CASSLGRNYGYTF

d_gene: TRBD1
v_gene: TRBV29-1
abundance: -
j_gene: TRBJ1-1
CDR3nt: TGCAGCGTTGTGGCAGGGGGCATGAACACTGAAGCTTTCTTT
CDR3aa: CSVVAGGMNTEAFF

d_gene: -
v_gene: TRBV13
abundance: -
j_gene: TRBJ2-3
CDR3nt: TGTGCCAGCAGCTTAGACCGGGGGCTTGGTACAGATACGCAGTATTTT
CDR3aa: CASSLDRGLGTDTQYF

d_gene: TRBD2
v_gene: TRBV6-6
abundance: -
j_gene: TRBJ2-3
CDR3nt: TGTGCCAGCAGTTATGCGGGAGTGGCAGATACGCAGTATTTT
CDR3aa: CASSYAGVADTQYF

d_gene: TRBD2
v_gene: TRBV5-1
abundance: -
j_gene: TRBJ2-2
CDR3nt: TGCGCCAGCAGCTTCCCTAGCGGGAGGAACACCGGGGAGCTGTTTTTT
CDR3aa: CASSFPSGRNTGELFF

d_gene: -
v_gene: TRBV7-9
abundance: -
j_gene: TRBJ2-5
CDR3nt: TGTGCCAGCAGCTTAGGCAGTCGTGAGACCCAGTACTTC
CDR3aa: CASSLGSRETQYF

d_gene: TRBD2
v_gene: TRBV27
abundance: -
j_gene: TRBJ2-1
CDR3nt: TGTGCCAGCAGTGTCATACGGACTAGCGGGGTATACTACAATGAGCAGTTCTTC
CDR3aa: CASSVIRTSGVYYNEQFF

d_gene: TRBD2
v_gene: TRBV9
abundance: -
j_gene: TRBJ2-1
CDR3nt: TGTGCCAGCAGCGCCCTAGCGGGAGGGGTTTACAATGAGCAGTTCTTC
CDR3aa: CASSALAGGVYNEQFF

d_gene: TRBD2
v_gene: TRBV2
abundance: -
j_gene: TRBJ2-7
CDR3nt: TGTGCCAGCAGTGTAGCGGGACTCTCCTACGAGCAGTACTTC
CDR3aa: CASSVAGLSYEQYF

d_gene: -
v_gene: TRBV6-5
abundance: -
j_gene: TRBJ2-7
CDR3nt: TGTGCCAGCAGTTACCATAGCTACGAGCAGTACTTC
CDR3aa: CASSYHSYEQYF

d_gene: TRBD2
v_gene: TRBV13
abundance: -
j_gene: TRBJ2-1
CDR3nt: TGTGCCAGCAGCTTAAGGGCGACTAGCGGGAACTACAATGAGCAGTTCTTC
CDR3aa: CASSLRATSGNYNEQFF

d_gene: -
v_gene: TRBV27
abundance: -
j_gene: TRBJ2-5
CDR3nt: TGTGCCAGCAGTTCAACAGTAGCAGTGGGGGCGCGGACCCAGTACTTC
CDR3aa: CASSSTVAVGARTQYF

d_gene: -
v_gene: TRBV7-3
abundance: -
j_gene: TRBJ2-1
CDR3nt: TGTGCCAGCAGCTTAGACCCTCTTAGCTCCTACAATGAGCAGTTCTTC
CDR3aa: CASSLDPLSSYNEQFF

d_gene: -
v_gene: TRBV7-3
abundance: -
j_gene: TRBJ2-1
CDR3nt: TGTGCCAGCAGGTCTCCCGGGAGTACGAGTGAGCAGTTCTTC
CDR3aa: CASRSPGSTSEQFF

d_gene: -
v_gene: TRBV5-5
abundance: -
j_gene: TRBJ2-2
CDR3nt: TGTGCCAGCAGCTTGGGCCGAGCCCCCTATAGCGCCGGGGAGCTGTTTTTT
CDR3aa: CASSLGRAPYSAGELFF

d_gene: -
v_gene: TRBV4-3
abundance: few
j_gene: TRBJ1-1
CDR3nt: TGCGCCAGCAGCCAAGAAGTAAGATGGCCTGAAGCTTTCTTT
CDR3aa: CASSQEVRWPEAFF

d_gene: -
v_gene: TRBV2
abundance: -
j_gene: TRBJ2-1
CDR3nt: TGTGCCAGCAGTGGGGACTTCCTATCTCACAATGAGCAGTTCTTC
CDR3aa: CASSGDFLSHNEQFF

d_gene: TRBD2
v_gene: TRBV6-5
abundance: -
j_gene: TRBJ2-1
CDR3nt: TGTGCCAGCAGTTCCGGGACTAGCGGGAGTAATGAGCAGTTCTTC
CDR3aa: CASSSGTSGSNEQFF

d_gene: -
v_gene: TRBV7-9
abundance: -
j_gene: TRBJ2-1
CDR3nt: TGTGCCAGCAGCGTACTAGGGGCGGACTGGTTCTTC
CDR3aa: CASSVLGADWFF

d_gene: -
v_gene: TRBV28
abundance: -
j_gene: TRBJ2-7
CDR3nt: TGTGCCAGCAGTTTGAGGGGTCAGCCGATCTACGAGCAGTACTTC
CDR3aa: CASSLRGQPIYEQYF

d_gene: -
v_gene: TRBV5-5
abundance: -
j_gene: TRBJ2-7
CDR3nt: TGTGCCAGCAGCTCACCGGACGGAACCTACGAGCAGTACTTC
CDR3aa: CASSSPDGTYEQYF

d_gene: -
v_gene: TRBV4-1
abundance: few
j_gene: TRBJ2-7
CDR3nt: TGCGCCAGCAGCCTTGTCCATAGCGGCAGGTACGAGCAGTACTTC
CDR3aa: CASSLVHSGRYEQYF

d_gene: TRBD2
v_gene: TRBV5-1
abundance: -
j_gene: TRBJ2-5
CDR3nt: TGCGCCAGCAGTTCCGGACTAGCGGGACCGAAAGAGACCCAGTACTTC
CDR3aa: CASSSGLAGPKETQYF